Listed below are T cell receptor beta chains from one sample, sequenced in a study of regulatory T cells in long-lasting Graves disease. TCRdb re-called the multiplex PCR reads through MiXCR, storing one row per CDR3 protein. The table shows 300,000 to 350,000 distinct CDR3 sequences, with 15% to 20% occurring only once. The sample here was peripheral blood mononuclear cells (PBMCs), taken when the disease was refractory, from a patient treated with antithyroid drugs. Receptors originate from a female donor with Graves disease. CDR3s include the opening cysteine and the closing phenylalanine or tryptophan. A D gene is named only where the DNA matches it firmly. Only some rows state a clone size, as once, few, many or a class for expanded clones.

D gene,clone size,J gene,V gene,CDR3 protein,CDR3 DNA
.,many,TRBJ1-5,TRBV27,CASSFRQGGQPQHF,TGTGCCAGCAGTTTCAGGCAGGGAGGTCAGCCCCAGCATTTT
.,few,TRBJ1-1,TRBV27,CASRVGGNTEAFF,TGTGCCAGCAGGGTCGGCGGGAACACTGAAGCTTTCTTT
.,.,TRBJ1-1,TRBV28,CASSYAPPGEESEAFF,TGTGCCAGCAGTTATGCCCCCCCAGGGGAAGAGTCTGAAGCTTTCTTT
TRBD1,few,TRBJ2-7,TRBV7-9,CASSTRDRSYEQYF,TGTGCCAGCAGCACCCGGGACAGATCCTACGAGCAGTACTTC
TRBD1,many,TRBJ1-2,TRBV5-1,CASSEGDRDYGYTF,TGTGCCAGCAGCGAGGGGGACAGGGACTATGGCTACACCTTC
.,few,TRBJ1-5,TRBV3-1,CASSQDKQGTSSNQPQHF,TGTGCCAGCAGCCAAGATAAGCAAGGGACCTCTAGCAATCAGCCCCAGCATTTT
TRBD1,many,TRBJ1-1,TRBV20-1,CSARKDRVGTEAFF,TGCAGTGCTCGAAAGGACAGGGTCGGCACTGAAGCTTTCTTT
.,few,TRBJ2-7,TRBV12-3/TRBV12-4,CASSFNGYEQYF,TGTGCCAGCAGTTTTAATGGATACGAGCAGTACTTC
.,few,TRBJ2-7,TRBV7-2,CASSPRWQPEQYF,TGTGCCAGCAGCCCTCGTTGGCAGCCAGAGCAGTACTTC
.,few,TRBJ2-7,TRBV5-1,CASSSQGSSEQYF,TGCGCCAGCAGCTCTCAGGGGTCGTCGGAGCAGTACTTC
TRBD2,few,TRBJ2-7,TRBV7-9,CASSLFNERESYEQYF,TGTGCCAGCAGCTTGTTTAATGAGCGGGAGTCCTACGAGCAGTACTTC
.,many,TRBJ2-7,TRBV20-1,CSASDPDSSYEQYF,TGCAGTGCTAGCGACCCTGACAGCTCCTACGAGCAGTACTTC
TRBD1,.,TRBJ1-2,TRBV20-1,CSAPGTARGDGYTF,TGCAGTGCCCCGGGGACAGCCAGGGGTGATGGCTACACCTTC
.,.,TRBJ1-1,TRBV5-1,CASSLDADRLNTEAFF,TGCGCCAGCAGCTTGGACGCGGACAGATTGAACACTGAAGCTTTCTTT
.,many,TRBJ1-5,TRBV5-1,CASSLMGSEQPQHF,TGCGCCAGCAGCCTGATGGGGTCTGAGCAGCCCCAGCATTTT
.,.,TRBJ2-5,TRBV2,CASENVETQYF,TGTGCCAGCGAGAACGTGGAGACCCAGTACTTC
.,many,TRBJ1-5,TRBV24-1,CATSDLLTNQPQHF,TGTGCCACCAGTGATTTGCTGACTAATCAGCCCCAGCATTTT
TRBD1,.,TRBJ1-5,TRBV24-1,CAIRAGGPNQPQHF,TGTGCCATCCGGGCAGGGGGCCCTAACCAGCCCCAGCATTTT
.,few,TRBJ1-1,TRBV19,CASSISWNTEAFF,TGTGCCAGTAGTATTTCCTGGAACACTGAAGCTTTCTTT
.,many,TRBJ2-5,TRBV7-8,CASSHYVDGPPETQYF,TGTGCCAGCAGCCACTATGTAGACGGACCCCCAGAGACCCAGTACTTC
.,.,TRBJ2-5,TRBV4-1,CASSRERRAAGETQYF,TGCGCCAGCAGCCGAGAAAGGAGGGCCGCGGGTGAGACCCAGTACTTC
.,few,TRBJ2-6,TRBV9,CASSPGQSNSGANVLTF,TGTGCCAGCAGCCCCGGACAGTCTAACTCTGGGGCCAACGTCCTGACTTTC
.,many,TRBJ1-5,TRBV29-1,CSVEGGANQPQHF,TGCAGCGTTGAAGGGGGAGCCAATCAGCCCCAGCATTTT
.,many,TRBJ1-4,TRBV27,CASSPEFSTGRLKKLFF,TGTGCCAGCAGTCCGGAATTTTCGACAGGTCGGCTTAAGAAACTGTTTTTT
.,.,TRBJ2-2,TRBV5-1,CASSENTGTGELFF,TGCGCCAGCAGCGAGAATACGGGGACCGGGGAGCTGTTTTTT
.,.,TRBJ1-3,TRBV6-2/TRBV6-3,CASSYSLRGSGNTIYF,TGTGCCAGCAGTTACTCTTTAAGGGGGTCCGGAAACACCATATATTTT
TRBD1,.,TRBJ1-4,TRBV9,CASSLRTGRGKLFF,TGTGCCAGCAGCCTTCGGACAGGCCGGGGAAAACTGTTTTTT
.,many,TRBJ1-2,TRBV10-2,CASSPDRIYGYTF,TGCGCCAGCAGTCCCGACAGGATCTATGGCTACACCTTC
.,many,TRBJ1-1,TRBV7-9,CASSRTLDTEAFF,TGTGCCAGCTCCCGAACATTGGACACTGAAGCTTTCTTT
.,many,TRBJ2-7,TRBV12-3/TRBV12-4,CASRRTGKNYEQYF,TGTGCCAGCAGACGAACAGGGAAGAACTACGAGCAGTACTTC
.,few,TRBJ1-3,TRBV2,CASSGDTFSGNTIYF,TGTGCCAGCAGTGGAGACACCTTCTCTGGAAACACCATATATTTT
.,few,TRBJ1-1,TRBV18,CASSPPARTNTEAFF,TGTGCCAGCTCACCACCGGCCAGGACGAACACTGAAGCTTTCTTT
.,few,TRBJ1-6,TRBV15,CATSRAWGGEINSPLHF,TGTGCCACCAGTCGAGCCTGGGGGGGCGAGATTAATTCACCCCTCCACTTT
TRBD2,many,TRBJ2-1,TRBV12-3/TRBV12-4,CASSLDRLSSGSHNEQFF,TGTGCCAGCAGTTTAGATAGGCTGTCTAGCGGGAGCCACAATGAGCAGTTCTTC
.,.,TRBJ2-5,TRBV28,CASSPNSYQETQYF,TGTGCCAGCAGCCCGAACAGTTACCAAGAGACCCAGTACTTC
.,.,TRBJ2-2,TRBV3-1,CASSLIPTRGELFF,TGTGCCAGCAGCCTTATCCCGACCAGAGGGGAGCTGTTTTTT
.,.,TRBJ1-2,TRBV3-1,CASSGLRTDTQGYTF,TGTGCCAGCAGTGGTTTAAGGACGGACACTCAAGGCTACACCTTC
.,.,TRBJ1-5,TRBV6-1,CASSEREANQPQHF,TGTGCCAGCAGTGAGAGGGAGGCCAATCAGCCCCAGCATTTT
TRBD1,.,TRBJ2-5,TRBV7-9,CASSGQGAPLETQYF,TGTGCCAGCAGCGGACAGGGGGCACCTTTAGAGACCCAGTACTTC
.,many,TRBJ1-2,TRBV11-2,CASSLRPGHQRGYTF,TGTGCCAGCAGCCTTAGACCCGGACACCAGAGAGGCTACACCTTC
.,.,TRBJ1-4,TRBV15,CATSSCSTNEKLFF,TGTGCCACCAGCAGTTGCTCAACTAATGAAAAACTGTTTTTT
TRBD1,few,TRBJ2-5,TRBV7-9,CASSLVGGSRDSQETQYF,TGTGCCAGCAGCTTAGTAGGGGGTAGTCGGGACAGCCAAGAGACCCAGTACTTC
.,few,TRBJ1-6,TRBV7-9,CASSKTGGNSPPHF,TGTGCCAGCAGCAAGACGGGTGGGAATTCACCCCCCCACTTT
.,once,TRBJ1-1,TRBV11-3,CASSSQGTEAFF,TGTGCCAGCAGTAGCCAGGGGACTGAAGCTTTCTTT
.,.,TRBJ1-6,TRBV30,CAWSVQSNSPLHF,TGTGCCTGGAGTGTGCAGTCAAATTCACCCCTCCACTTT
TRBD1,.,TRBJ2-7,TRBV28,CASSLLGTGMVEQYF,TGTGCCAGCAGTTTATTAGGGACAGGGATGGTCGAGCAGTACTTC
TRBD2,.,TRBJ2-5,TRBV11-3,CASSLGRGGPQHPLQEAQYF,TGTGCCAGCAGCTTAGGTAGGGGAGGGCCTCAACACCCCCTCCAAGAGGCCCAGTACTTC
.,few,TRBJ2-7,TRBV9,CASSVVGTSEQYF,TGTGCCAGCAGCGTAGTAGGGACCAGCGAGCAGTACTTC
.,many,TRBJ2-5,TRBV27,CASSFSPQETQYF,TGTGCCAGCAGTTTCTCTCCCCAAGAGACCCAGTACTTC
TRBD1,few,TRBJ1-2,TRBV25-1,CASSESGTVYGYTF,TGTGCCAGCAGTGAATCCGGGACAGTCTATGGCTACACCTTC
.,few,TRBJ1-1,TRBV5-5,CASRGRGQDTEAFF,TGTGCCAGCAGGGGTCGGGGGCAGGACACTGAAGCTTTCTTT
.,many,TRBJ1-1,TRBV11-2,CASSPAARGINTEAFF,TGTGCCAGCAGCCCCGCCGCCAGGGGAATAAACACTGAAGCTTTCTTT
TRBD2,many,TRBJ2-5,TRBV6-5,CASSYSGLAVGETQYF,TGTGCCAGCAGTTACTCGGGACTAGCGGTCGGGGAGACCCAGTACTTC
.,few,TRBJ2-7,TRBV6-1,CASLSDENYEQYF,TGTGCCAGCTTATCCGACGAAAACTACGAGCAGTACTTC
.,many,TRBJ1-2,TRBV27,CASSRTAVYGYTF,TGTGCCAGCAGCCGGACAGCAGTCTATGGCTACACCTTC
.,few,TRBJ2-6,TRBV6-2/TRBV6-3,CASSPGYPFGRGIAKGANVLTF,TGTGCCAGCAGCCCAGGATACCCTTTTGGTAGGGGGATAGCAAAGGGGGCCAACGTCCTGACTTTC
.,.,TRBJ1-6,TRBV10-1,CASSEQVFPGGNSPLHF,TGCGCCAGCAGTGAACAGGTTTTCCCTGGGGGTAATTCACCCCTCCACTTT